This T cell receptor beta chain was identified in a study of blood T cell repertoires in COVID-19. Turning to the study itself: The United States, Italy and Spain provided the acute and convalescent COVID-19 samples. The analysed material was cDNA or gDNA that came from T cells, B-cell-depleted T cells, or PBMCs.

Authors' data handling: Estimates of nucleated cell counts were drawn from the amplification of reference gene primers. Libraries were prepared by immunoSEQ multiplex PCR; TCRdb keeps only in-frame clonotypes and omits some of them. That table gives V, J and clone size, and the DNA gave D and trimming. The profile shows around 370,000 clones, around 90% of them singletons. The trim removed 8 bases at V and 6 bases at J, leaving 9 bases unmatched. Germline assignment: CDR1 MNHNY and CDR2 SVGAGI (reference sequence). The CDR3 spans 14 residues. This sequence joins TRBV6-6 and TRBJ1-1; 10 bases are a match to TRBD1. This TCR came from a man younger than 35 with active or convalescent COVID-19. The sample taken for sequencing was peripheral blood. Here the CDR3 reads CASEDRGWWAEAFF. CDR3 in DNA: TGTGCCAGCGAGGACAGGGGGTGGTGGGCTGAAGCTTTCTTT.